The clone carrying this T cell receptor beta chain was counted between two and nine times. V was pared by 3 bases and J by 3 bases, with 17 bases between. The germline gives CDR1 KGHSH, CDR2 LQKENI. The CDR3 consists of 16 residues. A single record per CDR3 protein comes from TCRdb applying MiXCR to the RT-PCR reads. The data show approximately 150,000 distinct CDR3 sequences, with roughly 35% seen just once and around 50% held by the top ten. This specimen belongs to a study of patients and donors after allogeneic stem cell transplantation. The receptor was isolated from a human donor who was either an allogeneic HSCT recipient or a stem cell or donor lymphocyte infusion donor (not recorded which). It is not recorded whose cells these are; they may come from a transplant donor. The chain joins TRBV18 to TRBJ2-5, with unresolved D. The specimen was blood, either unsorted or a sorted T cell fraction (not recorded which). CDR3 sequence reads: CASSPLTTSHKETQYF. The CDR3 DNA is TGTGCCAGCTCACCCCTCACTACGTCTCACAAAGAGACCCAGTACTTC.